This T cell receptor beta chain was recovered during a study of shared clonotypes between healthy human individuals. Study overall: CD4 naive and memory got three plates each, CD8 naive two, CD8 memory one. Points from the study as a whole: The study sampled only blood, and tissue repertoires likely differ.

The table lists this clone with a count of one. The antigen remains undetermined. V gave up 3 bases and J gave up 5 bases; unmatched junction bases: 9. Germline CDR1 is SGDLS and CDR2 is YYNGEE. The CDR3 covers 15 residues. The assay was immunoSEQ multiplex PCR, and TCRdb's table has in-frame clones only and misses some. The sample shows approximately 2.1 million clones, roughly 93% of them seen only once. This chain joins TRBV9 and TRBJ2-5, with 8 bases identical to TRBD2. Specimen: naive CD4+ T cells from PBMCs. Regarding subset: CD45RA+ positively selected. The TCR was taken from a man younger than 35 in good health. Some clones in this sample may be carry-over from other donors' samples. The CDR3 bases are TGTGCCAGCAGCGCTTCGGGGACTAGTGGTGAGACCCAGTACTTC. Protein: CASSASGTSGETQYF.